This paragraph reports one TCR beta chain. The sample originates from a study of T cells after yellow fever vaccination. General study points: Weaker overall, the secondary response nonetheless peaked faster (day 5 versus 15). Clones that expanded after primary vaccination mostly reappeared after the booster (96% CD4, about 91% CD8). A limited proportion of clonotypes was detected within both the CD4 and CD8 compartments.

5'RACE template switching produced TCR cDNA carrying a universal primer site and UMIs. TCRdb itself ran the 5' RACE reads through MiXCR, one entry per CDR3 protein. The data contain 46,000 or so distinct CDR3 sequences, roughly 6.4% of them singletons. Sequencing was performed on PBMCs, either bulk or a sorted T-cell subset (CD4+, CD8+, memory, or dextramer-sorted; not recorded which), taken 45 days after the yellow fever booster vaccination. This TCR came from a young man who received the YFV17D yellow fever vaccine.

This CDR3 is CASSLWDSGLSTDTQYF. The DNA for the CDR3 is TGTGCCAGCAGCTTATGGGATAGCGGGTTGAGCACAGATACGCAGTATTTT. This chain joins TRBV7-2 and TRBJ2-3, with 7 bases lining up with TRBD2. Germline CDR1 and CDR2: SGHTA and FQGNSA. The V segment lost 2 bases and the J segment 0 bases; nucleotides outside the gene matches: 8. The CDR3 consists of 17 residues. Supplemented by reference TRBV7-2 and TRBJ2-3, the full variable domain reads GAGVSQSPSNKVTEKGKDVELRCDPISGHTALYWYRQSLGQGLEFLIYFQGNSAPDKSGLPSDRFSAERTGGSVSTLTIQRTQQEDSAVYLCASSLWDSGLSTDTQYFGPGTRLTVL.